The 7 T cell receptor beta chains given below trace back to one sample, sequenced in a study of blood T cell repertoires in COVID-19. Clones were read by immunoSEQ multiplex PCR, and TCRdb kept only the in-frame ones, dropping some. The sample has approximately 62,000 clones, about four fifths seen once. Material for sequencing was peripheral blood. All receptors derive from a woman between 50 and 59 years old with active or convalescent COVID-19.

In its sample, this clone was seen once. This chain links TRBV24-1 with TRBJ2-5, with a tentative D call TRBD2 (5 bases). The CDR3 extends over 14 amino acids. The V gene lost 5 bases and the J gene lost 2 bases, with 11 bases spanning the gap. Germline V lookup: CDR1 KGHDR, CDR2 SFDVKD. CDR3 sequence reads: CATSGQGLQETQYF. The CDR3 coding sequence is TGTGCCACCAGTGGTCAAGGACTTCAAGAGACCCAGTACTTC.

This rearrangement joins TRBV24-1 to TRBJ2-7; 8 bases are shared with TRBD1. CDR3 size: 15 residues. Germline V gene data show CDR1 as KGHDR and CDR2 as SFDVKD. The V gene end was trimmed by 3 bases and the J gene end by 5 bases; junction bases not matched to a gene: 8. The DNA for the CDR3 is TGTGCCACCAGTGATACCAGGGGGCTAGGAGACGAGCAGTACTTC. Amino acids: CATSDTRGLGDEQYF.

The CDR3 DNA reads TGTGCCAGTAGTATACCGGGAAGGCGTAATGAAAAACTGTTTTTT. Protein: CASSIPGRRNEKLFF. The rearrangement links TRBV19 to TRBJ1-4; D is undetermined. This CDR3 is 15 amino acids long. CDR1 is LNHDA and CDR2 is SQIVND in the germline V gene (reference sequence). The V and J ends lost 2 bases and 4 bases respectively, with 11 bases between them.

This chain uses TRBV5-4 with TRBJ2-7, with 15 positions matching TRBD2. After removal of 2 bases from V and 5 bases from J, the junction contained 5 bases not matched to a gene. This CDR3 has 16 amino acids. CDR1 SGHNT and CDR2 YYREEE come from the germline V gene (reference sequence). DNA for the CDR3: TGTGCCAGCAGCTTCGGGACTAGCGGGAGGCTCCACGAGCAGTACTTC. It yields the protein CASSFGTSGRLHEQYF. Complete variable domain (other parts from reference TRBV5-4 and TRBJ2-7): ETGVTQSPTHLIKTRGQQVTLRCSSQSGHNTVSWYQQALGQGPQFIFQYYREEENGRGNFPPRFSGLQFPNYSSELNVNALELDDSALYLCASSFGTSGRLHEQYFGPGTRLTVT.

This clone was counted a few times. V usage is TRBV6-5 and J usage is TRBJ1-1; D perhaps matches TRBD1 (6 bases). The germline CDR1 and CDR2 sequences are MNHEY and SVGAGI. This CDR3 has 13 residues. With 6 bases removed from V and 5 bases from J, the gap between germline ends came to 13 bases. The DNA of the CDR3 is TGTGCCAGCAGCCTCGGGGGGCGGACTGAAGCTTTCTTT. Translating it yields CASSLGGRTEAFF.

The CDR3 protein is CASSHDGTSGGLWGANVLTF. The CDR3 DNA is TGTGCCAGCAGCCATGACGGGACTAGCGGGGGCCTGTGGGGGGCCAACGTCCTGACTTTC. This chain connects TRBV4-2 to TRBJ2-6; 14 bases match TRBD2. This CDR3 is 20 amino acids long. The V segment lost 3 bases and the J segment 4 bases; nucleotides outside the gene matches: 11. Per germline, CDR1 LGHNA and CDR2 YNFKEQ.

The chain is built from TRBV6-5 and TRBJ1-4, with unresolved D. Germline lookup yields CDR1 MNHEY and CDR2 SVGAGI. The V end lost 0 bases, the J end lost 13 bases, and 9 bases lay between the germline ends. The CDR3 has 12 residues. In nucleotides, the CDR3 is TGTGCCAGCAGTTACTCAGGCTCGGGACTGTTTTTT. Its translation: CASSYSGSGLFF.